These T cell receptor beta chains were read from a single sample in a study of blood T cell repertoires in COVID-19. Clones were read by immunoSEQ multiplex PCR, and TCRdb kept only the in-frame ones, dropping some. The data hold over 250,000 clones, with under 90% observed a single time. The material sequenced was peripheral blood. The source is a woman between 45 and 60 years old who had recovered from COVID-19. CDR3s include the opening cysteine and the closing phenylalanine or tryptophan. A D gene is named only where the DNA matches it firmly. Size is omitted from some rows. Given values are once, few, many or a class for expanded clones.

d_call clone_size j_call v_call cdr3_aa cdr3_nt
TRBD1 - TRBJ1-3 TRBV6-5 CASSRRGDSGNTIYF TGTGCCAGCAGTCGCAGGGGGGACTCTGGAAACACCATATATTTT
- - TRBJ2-4 TRBV5-4 CASSTTSGAKNIQYF TGTGCCAGCAGCACAACGTCAGGGGCTAAAAACATTCAGTACTTC
- - TRBJ2-3 TRBV29-1 CSVAPPGLTIDTQYF TGCAGCGTTGCACCTCCGGGACTGACAATAGATACGCAGTATTTT
TRBD2 few TRBJ2-2 TRBV7-6 CASSLAGGPNTGELFF TGTGCCAGCAGCCTAGCGGGAGGCCCGAACACCGGGGAGCTGTTTTTT
TRBD1 - TRBJ1-6 TRBV24-1 CATSDGTGGNSPLHF TGTGCCACCAGTGATGGGACAGGGGGAAATTCACCCCTCCACTTT
TRBD1 - TRBJ1-2 TRBV9 CASSGPGQGFYGYTF TGTGCCAGCAGCGGTCCGGGACAGGGCTTCTACGGCTACACCTTC
TRBD1 - TRBJ2-7 TRBV7-2 CASSLGGTGPSYEQYF TGTGCCAGCAGCTTAGGGGGGACAGGGCCTTCCTACGAGCAGTACTTC
- - TRBJ2-7 TRBV28 CASIEQDDYEQYF TGTGCCAGCATAGAGCAGGATGACTACGAGCAGTACTTC
- - TRBJ2-7 TRBV12-3/TRBV12-4 CASSLAFSYEQYF TGTGCCAGCAGTTTAGCCTTCTCCTACGAGCAGTACTTC
- many TRBJ2-1 TRBV11-3 CASSLGGGDPRWGEQFF TGTGCCAGCAGCTTAGGAGGGGGAGACCCCCGGTGGGGTGAGCAGTTCTTC
TRBD1 - TRBJ1-1 TRBV5-1 CASSLEAGGENTEAFF TGCGCCAGCAGCTTGGAGGCAGGGGGAGAGAACACTGAAGCTTTCTTT
TRBD2 - TRBJ2-7 TRBV28 CASSLAGDPEQYF TGTGCCAGCTCTTTAGCGGGAGATCCGGAGCAGTACTTC
- - TRBJ1-5 TRBV7-8 CASSPVPRDIQNQPQHF TGTGCCAGCAGCCCCGTCCCCCGGGACATTCAGAATCAGCCCCAGCATTTT
TRBD1 - TRBJ2-2 TRBV27 CASSSYRGLDTGELFF TGTGCCAGCAGTTCATACAGGGGGCTGGACACCGGGGAGCTGTTTTTT
TRBD2 - TRBJ2-5 TRBV28 CASTRGGTRGGETQYF TGTGCCAGCACTCGAGGAGGGACCCGGGGGGGGGAGACCCAGTACTTC
TRBD1 once TRBJ1-3 TRBV29-1 CSVEPWDREFTGNTIYF TGCAGCGTTGAACCGTGGGACAGGGAATTCACTGGAAACACCATATATTTT